One and the same sample provided the 24 T cell receptor beta chains below, sequenced in a study of blood T cell repertoires in COVID-19. Repertoires were generated with immunoSEQ multiplex PCR, while TCRdb's copy carries only in-frame clones and drops some. The table lists some 200,000 clones, around 79% of them singletons. The material sequenced was peripheral blood. Receptors originate from a woman aged 70-85 years with acute or convalescent COVID-19.

V is TRBV27 and J is TRBJ1-2; D unclear. V lost 0 bases and J lost 4, with 9 bases in between. The CDR3 sequence is 14 residues long. Germline V gene data show CDR1 as MNHEY and CDR2 as SMNVEV (reference sequence). CDR3 region: CASSLSRDRYGYTF. The CDR3 nucleotides are TGTGCCAGCAGTTTATCCCGGGATCGCTATGGCTACACCTTC.

This clone came up once. The rearrangement links TRBV7-9 to TRBJ2-5; D possibly corresponds to TRBD2 (5 bases). V lost 2 bases to trimming and J lost 5 bases, with 12 bases between them. The germline V gene has CDR1 SEHNR and CDR2 FQNEAQ (reference sequence). This CDR3 has 14 residues. This CDR3 is CASSLNPPGETQYF. In DNA form, the CDR3 reads TGTGCCAGCAGCTTAAACCCTCCGGGGGAGACCCAGTACTTC.

As DNA, the CDR3 is TGTGCCAGCAGTCCCTTACAGGGGGCGAGCACTGAAGCTTTCTTT. It translates to CASSPLQGASTEAFF. The chain links TRBV25-1 to TRBJ1-1, with 9 bases fitting TRBD1. This CDR3 is 15 amino acids long. The germline CDR1 and CDR2 sequences are MGHDK and SYGVNS. V lost 5 bases, J lost 4 bases, and 8 bases stayed unmatched.

This clone was counted only a few times. This sequence joins TRBV27 and TRBJ1-6; possible D gene TRBD1, 6 bases. Trimming removed 6 bases from V and 10 bases from J, with 22 bases in between. Germline V CDR1 and CDR2: MNHEY, SMNVEV (reference sequence). The CDR3 is 16 amino acids. CDR3 nucleotides: TGTGCCAGCAGGGGCGGGCAGGGGATAAGGTACTCACCCCTCCACTTT. Translated: CASRGGQGIRYSPLHF.

This clone was observed a handful of times. The rearrangement joins TRBV30 to TRBJ1-5; the D gene is possibly TRBD1 (6 bases). Germline lookup yields CDR1 GTSNPN and CDR2 SVGIG (reference sequence). The CDR3 is made up of 13 amino acids. V was shortened by 5 bases and J by 2 bases, with 10 bases between the two germline ends. The CDR3 DNA reads as TGTGCCTGGGAGACAGGCCGCAATCAGCCCCAGCATTTT. The encoded protein is CAWETGRNQPQHF.

The CDR3 region has the DNA TGTGCCAGCAGCTTTTTGACTAGCGGGAGGTACCCTATACAGTTCTTC. Translation: CASSFLTSGRYPIQFF. The chain combines TRBV7-2 with TRBJ2-1, with TRBD2 matching 13 bases. This CDR3 is built from 16 residues. Trimming took 3 bases from V and 13 from J; bases not matched to a gene: 12. Germline values: CDR1 SGHTA, CDR2 FQGNSA.

This clone was counted only a few times. The chain has TRBV3-1 (or the pseudogene TRBV3-2) and TRBJ2-2, with 8 bases lining up with TRBD2. The junction had 2 bases not matched to a gene; V was cut back by 4 bases and J by 4 bases. Germline V gene sequence: CDR1 LGHDT, CDR2 YNNKEL (reference sequence). The CDR3 sequence is 14 residues long. The CDR3 bases are TGTGCCAGCAGCCGGAGCGGGGGCACCGGGGAGCTGTTTTTT. This codes for CASSRSGGTGELFF.

The chain joins TRBV5-1 to TRBJ1-3, with D maybe TRBD1 (6 bases). The CDR3 extends over 15 amino acids. Germline V gene data show CDR1 as SGHRS and CDR2 as YFSETQ. Trimming took off 5 bases at V and 0 bases at J, with 12 bases between the two ends. CDR3 bases: TGCGCCAGCAGTTCAGGGGACTACTCTGGAAACACCATATATTTT. Amino acid sequence: CASSSGDYSGNTIYF.

This clone was counted a few times. The V gene is TRBV29-1, the J gene TRBJ1-1; D is ambiguous. V was pared by 6 bases and J by 1 base, with 12 bases between. Per the germline V gene, CDR1 is SQVTM and CDR2 is ANQGSEA. The CDR3 spans 13 residues. CDR3 nucleotides: TGCAGCGTCCCTGCCGAGGGGAACACTGAAGCTTTCTTT. The encoded protein is CSVPAEGNTEAFF.

The rearrangement links TRBV5-4 to TRBJ2-1; 12 nucleotides match TRBD2. V shed 4 bases, J shed 4 bases, and the junction held 6 bases outside the gene matches. This CDR3 is built from 16 residues. Germline CDR1 is SGHNT and CDR2 is YYREEE (reference sequence). CDR3 in amino acids: CASSPRLAGVYNEQFF. CDR3 nucleotides: TGTGCCAGCAGCCCTAGACTAGCGGGAGTGTACAATGAGCAGTTCTTC.

The CDR3 loop is CASSFRAGPFYEQYF. CDR3 coding DNA: TGTGCCAGCAGCTTTCGCGCAGGGCCTTTCTACGAGCAGTACTTC. This rearrangement joins TRBV7-2 to TRBJ2-7; the D gene is possibly TRBD1 (5 bases). This CDR3 spans 15 amino acids. The germline V gene has CDR1 SGHTA and CDR2 FQGNSA. V dropped 3 bases and J dropped 3 bases, with 15 bases sitting between them.

V gene TRBV7-2 combines with J gene TRBJ2-3, with D maybe TRBD2 (6 bases). Trimming stripped 1 base from V and 5 bases from J, with 16 bases between. From germline, CDR1 is SGHTA and CDR2 FQGNSA. The CDR3 sequence is 16 residues long. CDR3 sequence reads: CASSLVGGNLIDTQYF. CDR3 in DNA: TGTGCCAGCAGCTTAGTGGGGGGTAATTTAATAGATACGCAGTATTTT.

Written as DNA, the CDR3 is TGTGCCAGCAGCTTCTCACGGGAGACAGATACGCAGTATTTT. Its translation is CASSFSRETDTQYF. The chain carries TRBV7-7 and TRBJ2-3, with D possibly TRBD2 on 6 matching bases. This CDR3 contains 14 residues. V lost 3 bases and J lost 3, with 10 bases in between. CDR1 SSHAT and CDR2 FNYEAQ come from the germline V gene (reference sequence).

The rearrangement uses TRBV3-1 (or the pseudogene TRBV3-2) and TRBJ2-5, with 11 nucleotides matching TRBD2. J was trimmed by 7 bases and V by 1 base; bases with no gene match: 8. CDR3 length: 16 amino acids. Per the germline V gene, CDR1 is LGHDT and CDR2 is YNNKEL (reference sequence). CDR3 sequence reads: CASSQAGSGRARTQYF. CDR3 DNA sequence: TGTGCCAGCAGCCAAGCGGGTAGCGGGAGGGCCAGGACCCAGTACTTC.

This clone has a handful of counts. The rearrangement joins TRBV7-8 to TRBJ1-3; no clear D. CDR3 length: 16 amino acids. Trimming cost V 4 bases and J 1 base, with 14 bases left between them. Germline assignment: CDR1 SGHVS and CDR2 FQNEAQ. Here the CDR3 reads CASSYAQRRSGNTIYF. CDR3 bases: TGTGCCAGCAGCTACGCCCAAAGGAGGTCTGGAAACACCATATATTTT.

The chain uses TRBV28 and TRBJ1-2; D is unclear. Germline V gene lookup returns CDR1 MDHEN and CDR2 SYDVKM. CDR3 length equals 13 residues. The V and J ends lost 7 bases and 1 base respectively, with 10 bases between them. The CDR3 sequence: CASNRGFNYGYTF. The CDR3 DNA is TGTGCCAGCAACCGGGGATTTAACTATGGCTACACCTTC.

V is TRBV5-4 and J is TRBJ2-7; 8 bases agree with TRBD1. Unmatched junction bases numbered 6, after V lost 4 bases and J lost 6 bases. Germline CDR1 and CDR2: SGHNT and YYREEE (reference sequence). The CDR3 extends over 13 amino acids. CDR3: CASSTTGVREQYF. CDR3 nucleotides: TGTGCCAGCAGCACGACAGGGGTGCGCGAGCAGTACTTC.

V and J are TRBV3-1 (or the pseudogene TRBV3-2) and TRBJ2-5, with TRBD2 matching over 9 bases. CDR3 length: 17 residues. V dropped 4 bases and J dropped 2; count of bases not matched to a gene: 11. The germline V gene encodes CDR1 LGHDT and CDR2 YNNKEL (reference sequence). The CDR3 DNA reads as TGTGCCAGCAGCCCCCCAGGTAGCGGGAGTAGGCAAGAGACCCAGTACTTC. It is translated as CASSPPGSGSRQETQYF.

J is TRBJ2-1 and V is TRBV19; D perhaps matches TRBD2 (5 bases). Germline lookup yields CDR1 LNHDA and CDR2 SQIVND (reference sequence). The V end lost 1 base, the J end lost 10 bases, and 23 bases lay between the germline ends. This CDR3 has 17 amino acids. CDR3 amino acids: CASSIGPSRRRRGEQFF. CDR3 DNA sequence: TGTGCCAGTAGTATAGGACCGTCACGTCGTCGTCGAGGGGAGCAGTTCTTC.

Only a few counts were recorded for this clone. The rearrangement uses TRBV9 and TRBJ2-7, with D perhaps matching TRBD2 (5 bases). V was shortened by 3 bases and J by 2 bases, with 12 bases between the two germline ends. The length of the CDR3 is 14 residues. Germline CDR1 reads SGDLS; CDR2 reads YYNGEE. This CDR3 is CASSAAVLPYEQYF. In nucleotides, the CDR3 is TGTGCCAGCAGCGCAGCGGTCCTTCCCTACGAGCAGTACTTC.

This clone came up once. The chain uses TRBV19 and TRBJ1-5; D may be TRBD1 (5 bases). Trimming removed 3 bases from V and 7 bases from J, with 16 bases in between. This CDR3 comprises 15 residues. CDR1 is LNHDA, CDR2 SQIVND, per germline (reference sequence). Here the CDR3 reads CASSMFITQGQPQHF. CDR3 nucleotides: TGTGCCAGTAGTATGTTCATCACTCAGGGACAGCCCCAGCATTTT.

The rearrangement links TRBV19 to TRBJ1-1; TRBD1 aligns across 8 bases. V shed 4 bases and J 10 bases; nucleotides not matched to a gene: 8. The CDR3 length is 13 residues. The germline V gene has CDR1 LNHDA and CDR2 SQIVND (reference sequence). The CDR3 nucleotides are TGTGCCAGTAGTACCATCCGACAGGGGAGAGCTTTCTTT. It encodes CASSTIRQGRAFF.

The chain links TRBV5-1 to TRBJ1-2, with a weak D call TRBD1 (6 bases). The CDR3 covers 14 residues. The ends were cut back, 3 bases at V and 4 bases at J, with 13 bases in the middle. Germline CDR1 SGHRS, CDR2 YFSETQ. This chain's CDR3 is CASSYRGGFYGYTF. The CDR3 DNA reads TGCGCCAGCAGCTATAGAGGGGGATTCTATGGCTACACCTTC.

The V call is TRBV6-5, the J call TRBJ1-6; D is unresolved. The CDR3 length is 15 residues. The germline V and J ends were trimmed by 0 bases and 9 bases, with 12 bases remaining between them. The germline V gene has CDR1 MNHEY and CDR2 SVGAGI. The DNA for the CDR3 is TGTGCCAGCAGTTACTCGAGGAGGGAGGGTTCACCCCTCCACTTT. This sequence encodes CASSYSRREGSPLHF.